This T cell receptor (beta chain) was identified during a study of response to subunit inactivated influenza vaccine. Germline V lookup: CDR1 LGHNA, CDR2 YNFKEQ. J gave up 7 bases and V 4 bases, and 7 bases lay outside the gene matches. The CDR3 covers 15 residues. This clonotype was counted only a few times. A single record per CDR3 protein comes from TCRdb applying MiXCR to the RT-PCR reads. Among about 520,000 distinct CDR3 sequences listed, approximately 7.8% were seen once. The TCR was taken from a man between 50 and 69 years old who received an inactivated influenza vaccine. The source material was PBMCs from blood, sampled less than 25 months after vaccination. The chain couples TRBV4-2 to TRBJ2-1; 10 nucleotides match TRBD1. The CDR3 loop reads CASSPGDRGRNEQFF. The CDR3 nucleotides are TGTGCCAGCAGCCCAGGAGACAGGGGGCGGAATGAGCAGTTCTTC.